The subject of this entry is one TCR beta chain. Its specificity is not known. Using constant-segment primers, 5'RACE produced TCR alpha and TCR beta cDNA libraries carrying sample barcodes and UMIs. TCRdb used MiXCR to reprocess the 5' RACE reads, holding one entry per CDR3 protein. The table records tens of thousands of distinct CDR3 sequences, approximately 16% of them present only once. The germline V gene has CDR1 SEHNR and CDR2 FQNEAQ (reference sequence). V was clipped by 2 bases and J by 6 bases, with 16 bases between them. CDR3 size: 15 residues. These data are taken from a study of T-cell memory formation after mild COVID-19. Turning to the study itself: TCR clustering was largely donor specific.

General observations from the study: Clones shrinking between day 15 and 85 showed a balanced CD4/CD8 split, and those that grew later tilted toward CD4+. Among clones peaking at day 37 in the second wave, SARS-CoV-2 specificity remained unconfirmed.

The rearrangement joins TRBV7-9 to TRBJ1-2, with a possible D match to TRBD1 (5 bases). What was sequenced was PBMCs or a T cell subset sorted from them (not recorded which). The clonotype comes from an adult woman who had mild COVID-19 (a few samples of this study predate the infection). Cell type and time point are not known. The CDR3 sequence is CASSLPQGPRDGYTF. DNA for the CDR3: TGTGCCAGCAGCTTACCCCAGGGCCCTCGGGATGGCTACACCTTC. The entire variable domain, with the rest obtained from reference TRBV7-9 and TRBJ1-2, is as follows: DTGVSQNPRHKITKRGQNVTFRCDPISEHNRLYWYRQTLGQGPEFLTYFQNEAQLEKSRLLSDRFSAERPKGSFSTLEIQRTEQGDSAMYLCASSLPQGPRDGYTFGSGTRLTVV.